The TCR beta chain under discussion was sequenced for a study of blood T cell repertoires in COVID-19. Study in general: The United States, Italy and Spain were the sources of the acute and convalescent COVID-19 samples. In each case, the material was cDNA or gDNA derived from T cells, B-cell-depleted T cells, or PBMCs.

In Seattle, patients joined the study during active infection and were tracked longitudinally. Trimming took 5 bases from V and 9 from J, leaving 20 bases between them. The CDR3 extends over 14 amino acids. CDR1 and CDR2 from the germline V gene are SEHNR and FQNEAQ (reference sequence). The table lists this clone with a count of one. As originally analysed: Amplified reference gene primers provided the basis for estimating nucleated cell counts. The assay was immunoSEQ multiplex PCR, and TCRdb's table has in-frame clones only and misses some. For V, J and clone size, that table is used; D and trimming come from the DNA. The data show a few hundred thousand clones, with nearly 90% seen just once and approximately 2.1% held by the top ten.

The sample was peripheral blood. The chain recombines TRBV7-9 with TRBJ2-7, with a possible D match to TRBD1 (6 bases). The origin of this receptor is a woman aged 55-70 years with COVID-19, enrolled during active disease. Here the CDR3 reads CASSNPDRPSGQYF. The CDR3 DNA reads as TGTGCCAGCAGCAACCCGGACAGACCGTCCGGGCAGTACTTC.